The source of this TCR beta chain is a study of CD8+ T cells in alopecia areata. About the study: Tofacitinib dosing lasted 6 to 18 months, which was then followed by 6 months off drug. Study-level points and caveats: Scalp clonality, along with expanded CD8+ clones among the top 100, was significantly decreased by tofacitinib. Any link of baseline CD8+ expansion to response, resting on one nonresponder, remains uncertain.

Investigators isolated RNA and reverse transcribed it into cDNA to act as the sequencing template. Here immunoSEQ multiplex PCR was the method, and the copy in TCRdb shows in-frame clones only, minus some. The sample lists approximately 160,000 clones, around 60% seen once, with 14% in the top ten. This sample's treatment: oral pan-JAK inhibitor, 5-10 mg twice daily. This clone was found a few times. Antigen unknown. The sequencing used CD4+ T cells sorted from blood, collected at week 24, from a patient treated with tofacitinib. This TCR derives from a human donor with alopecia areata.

The CDR3 coding sequence is TGCAGCGTCGGGGCCCCGAGGGATACGCAGTATTTT. Its protein is CSVGAPRDTQYF. The rearrangement joins TRBV29-1 to TRBJ2-3; D possibly matches TRBD1 or TRBD2 (5 bases each). This CDR3 has 12 residues. Between the trimmed V and J ends, which lost 6 bases and 6 bases, there was a span of 13 bases. Germline V gene sequence: CDR1 SQVTM, CDR2 ANQGSEA.